This TCR beta chain stems from a study of blood T cell repertoires in COVID-19. Study in general: Both acute and convalescent COVID-19 samples were obtained from the United States, Italy and Spain.

CDR3 length: 17 amino acids. V shed 3 bases and J shed 0 bases, with 15 bases lying between them. Looked up from germline, CDR1 is SGHRS and CDR2 is YFSETQ. The table lists this clone with a count of one. As handled by the study authors: Using reference gene primer amplification, nucleated cell counts were estimated. Sequenced by immunoSEQ multiplex PCR; TCRdb stores in-frame clones only, minus some. The DNA gave D and trimming, while V, J and clone size come from that table. The table has some 120,000 clones, approximately 87% seen once. Sequences were obtained from peripheral blood. V and J are TRBV5-1 and TRBJ2-2; D is perhaps TRBD2 (6 bases). This TCR was recovered from a man aged 45 to 65 with acute or convalescent COVID-19. The CDR3 reads CASSSTSGLPNTGELFF. For the CDR3, the DNA is TGCGCCAGCAGCTCCACCTCGGGACTCCCGAACACCGGGGAGCTGTTTTTT.